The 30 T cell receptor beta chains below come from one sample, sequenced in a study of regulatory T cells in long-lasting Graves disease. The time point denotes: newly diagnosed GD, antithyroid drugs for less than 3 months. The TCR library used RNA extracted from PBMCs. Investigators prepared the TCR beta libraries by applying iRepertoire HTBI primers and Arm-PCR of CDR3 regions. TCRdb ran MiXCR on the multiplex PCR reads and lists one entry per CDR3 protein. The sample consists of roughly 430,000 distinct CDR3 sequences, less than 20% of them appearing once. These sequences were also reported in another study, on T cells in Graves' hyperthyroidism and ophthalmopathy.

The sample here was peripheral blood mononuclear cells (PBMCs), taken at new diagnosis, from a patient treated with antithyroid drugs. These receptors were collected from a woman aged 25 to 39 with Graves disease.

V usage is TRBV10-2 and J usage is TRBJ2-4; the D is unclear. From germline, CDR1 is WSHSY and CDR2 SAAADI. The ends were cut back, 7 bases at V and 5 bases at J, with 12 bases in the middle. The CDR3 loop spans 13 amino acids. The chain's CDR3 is CASTWSGENIQYF. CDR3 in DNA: TGCGCCAGCACGTGGTCGGGTGAAAACATTCAGTACTTC.

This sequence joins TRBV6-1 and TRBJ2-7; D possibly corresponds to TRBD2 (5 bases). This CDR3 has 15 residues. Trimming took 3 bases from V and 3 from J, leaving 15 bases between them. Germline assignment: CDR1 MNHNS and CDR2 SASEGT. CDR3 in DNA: TGTGCCAGCAGTGACAGTTGGTACGGGGACTACGAGCAGTACTTC. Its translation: CASSDSWYGDYEQYF.

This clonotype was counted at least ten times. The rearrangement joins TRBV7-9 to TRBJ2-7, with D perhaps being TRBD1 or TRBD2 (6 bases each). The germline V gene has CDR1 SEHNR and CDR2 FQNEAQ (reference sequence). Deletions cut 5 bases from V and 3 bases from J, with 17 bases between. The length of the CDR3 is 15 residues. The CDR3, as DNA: TGTGCCAGCAGCCCGGGGGCTAGCGAAGGCTACGAGCAGTACTTC. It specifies CASSPGASEGYEQYF. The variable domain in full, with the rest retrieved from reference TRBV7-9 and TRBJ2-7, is DTGVSQNPRHKITKRGQNVTFRCDPISEHNRLYWYRQTLGQGPEFLTYFQNEAQLEKSRLLSDRFSAERPKGSFSTLEIQRTEQGDSAMYLCASSPGASEGYEQYFGPGTRLTVT.

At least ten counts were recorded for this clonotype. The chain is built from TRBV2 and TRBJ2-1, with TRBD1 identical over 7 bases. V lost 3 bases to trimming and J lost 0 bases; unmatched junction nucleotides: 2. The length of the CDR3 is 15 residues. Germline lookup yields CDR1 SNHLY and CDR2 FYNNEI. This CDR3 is CASSEYRGSYNEQFF. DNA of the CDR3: TGTGCCAGCAGTGAGTACAGGGGCTCCTACAATGAGCAGTTCTTC.

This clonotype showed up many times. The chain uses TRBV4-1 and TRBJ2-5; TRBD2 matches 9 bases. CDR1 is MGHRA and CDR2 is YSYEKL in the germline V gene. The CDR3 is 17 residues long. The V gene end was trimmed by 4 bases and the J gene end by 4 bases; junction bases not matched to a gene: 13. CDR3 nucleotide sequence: TGCGCCAGCAGCCCGCCCTGGCGGGAGGGCCTGCGAGAGACCCAGTACTTC. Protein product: CASSPPWREGLRETQYF.

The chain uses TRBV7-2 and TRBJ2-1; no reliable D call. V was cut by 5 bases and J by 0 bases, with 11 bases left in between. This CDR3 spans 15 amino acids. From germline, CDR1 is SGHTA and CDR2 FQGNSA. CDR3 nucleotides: TGTGCCAGCAGCCCCCGTTATAGCTCCTACAATGAGCAGTTCTTC. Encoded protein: CASSPRYSSYNEQFF.

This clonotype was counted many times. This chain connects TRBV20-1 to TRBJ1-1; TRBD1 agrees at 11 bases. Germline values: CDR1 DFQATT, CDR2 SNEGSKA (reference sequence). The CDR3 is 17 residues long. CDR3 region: CTPGQGVLGRLNTEAFF. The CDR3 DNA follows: TGCACCCCGGGACAGGGGGTTCTAGGCCGCTTGAACACTGAAGCTTTCTTT.

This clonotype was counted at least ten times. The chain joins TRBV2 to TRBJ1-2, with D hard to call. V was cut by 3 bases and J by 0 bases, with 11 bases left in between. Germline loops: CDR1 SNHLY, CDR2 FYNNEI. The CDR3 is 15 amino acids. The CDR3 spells CASSDDTVANYGYTF. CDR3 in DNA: TGTGCCAGCAGTGACGACACTGTTGCTAACTATGGCTACACCTTC.

CDR3 amino acids: CASSQAISSGPGELFF. CDR3 in DNA: TGCGCCAGCAGCCAAGCTATATCGAGCGGACCCGGGGAGCTGTTTTTT. The V call is TRBV4-1, the J call TRBJ2-2; possibly TRBD2 for D (5 bases). The CDR3 has 16 residues. The V gene's germline CDR1 is MGHRA and CDR2 YSYEKL. V lost 1 base and J 6 bases, leaving 15 bases between the germline ends.

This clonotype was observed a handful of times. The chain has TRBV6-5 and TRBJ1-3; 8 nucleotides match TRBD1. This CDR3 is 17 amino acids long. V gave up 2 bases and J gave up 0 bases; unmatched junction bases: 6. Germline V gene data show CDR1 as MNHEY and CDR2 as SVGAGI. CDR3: CASSYRQGKNSGNTIYF. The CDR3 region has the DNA TGTGCCAGCAGTTACCGACAGGGGAAAAACTCTGGAAACACCATATATTTT.

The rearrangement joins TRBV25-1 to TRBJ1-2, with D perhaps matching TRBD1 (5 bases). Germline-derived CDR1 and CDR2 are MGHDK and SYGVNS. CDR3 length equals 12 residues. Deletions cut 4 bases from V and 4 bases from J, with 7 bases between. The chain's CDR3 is CASSARAYGYTF. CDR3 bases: TGTGCCAGCAGTGCCAGGGCCTATGGCTACACCTTC.

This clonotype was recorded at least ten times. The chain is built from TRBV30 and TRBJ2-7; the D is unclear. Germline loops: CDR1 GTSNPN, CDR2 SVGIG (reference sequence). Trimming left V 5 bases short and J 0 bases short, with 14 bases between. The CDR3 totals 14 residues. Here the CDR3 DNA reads TGTGCCTGGGCACACTCAGAGAGCTCCTACGAGCAGTACTTC. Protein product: CAWAHSESSYEQYF.

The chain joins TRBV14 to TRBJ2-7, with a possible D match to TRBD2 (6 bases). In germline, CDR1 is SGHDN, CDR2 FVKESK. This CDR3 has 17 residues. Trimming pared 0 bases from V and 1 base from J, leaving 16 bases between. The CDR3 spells CASSQEGGSYRSYEQYF. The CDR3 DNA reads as TGTGCCAGCAGCCAAGAGGGGGGATCGTACAGGTCCTACGAGCAGTACTTC.

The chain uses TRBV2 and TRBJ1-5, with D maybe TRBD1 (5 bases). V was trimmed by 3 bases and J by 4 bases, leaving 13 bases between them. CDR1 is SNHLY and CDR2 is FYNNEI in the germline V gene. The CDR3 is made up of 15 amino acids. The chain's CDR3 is CASSEGRVENQPQHF. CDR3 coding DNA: TGTGCCAGCAGTGAGGGCAGGGTGGAAAATCAGCCCCAGCATTTT.

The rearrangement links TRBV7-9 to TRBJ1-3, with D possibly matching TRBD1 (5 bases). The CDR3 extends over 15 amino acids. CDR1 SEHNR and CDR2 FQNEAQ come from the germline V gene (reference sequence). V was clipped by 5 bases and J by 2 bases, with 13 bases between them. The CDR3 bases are TGTGCCAGCAGCGTATTATCACAGGCTGGAAACACCATATATTTT. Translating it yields CASSVLSQAGNTIYF. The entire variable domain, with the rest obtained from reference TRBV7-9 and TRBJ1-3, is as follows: DTGVSQNPRHKITKRGQNVTFRCDPISEHNRLYWYRQTLGQGPEFLTYFQNEAQLEKSRLLSDRFSAERPKGSFSTLEIQRTEQGDSAMYLCASSVLSQAGNTIYFGEGSWLTVV.

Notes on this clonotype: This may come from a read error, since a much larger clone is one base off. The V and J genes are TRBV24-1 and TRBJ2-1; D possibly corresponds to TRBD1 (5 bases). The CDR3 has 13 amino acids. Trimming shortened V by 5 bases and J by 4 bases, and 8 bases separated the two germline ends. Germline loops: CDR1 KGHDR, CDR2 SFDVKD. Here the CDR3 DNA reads TGTGCCACCAGTGGTCCAGGGTACAATGAGCAGTTCTTC. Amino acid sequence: CATSGPGYNEQFF.

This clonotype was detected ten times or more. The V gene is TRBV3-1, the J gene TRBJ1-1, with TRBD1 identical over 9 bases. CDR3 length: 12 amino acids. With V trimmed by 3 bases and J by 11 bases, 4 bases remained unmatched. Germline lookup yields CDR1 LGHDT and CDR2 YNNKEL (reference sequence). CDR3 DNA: TGTGCCAGCAGCCAGGGGGGGACAGGGGCTTTCTTT. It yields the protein CASSQGGTGAFF.

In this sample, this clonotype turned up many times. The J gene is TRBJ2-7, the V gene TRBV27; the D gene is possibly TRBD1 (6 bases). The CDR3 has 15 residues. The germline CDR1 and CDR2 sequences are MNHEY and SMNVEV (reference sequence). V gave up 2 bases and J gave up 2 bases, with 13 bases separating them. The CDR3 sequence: CASSLETGTTYEQYF. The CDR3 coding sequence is TGTGCCAGCAGTTTAGAGACCGGGACAACCTACGAGCAGTACTTC.

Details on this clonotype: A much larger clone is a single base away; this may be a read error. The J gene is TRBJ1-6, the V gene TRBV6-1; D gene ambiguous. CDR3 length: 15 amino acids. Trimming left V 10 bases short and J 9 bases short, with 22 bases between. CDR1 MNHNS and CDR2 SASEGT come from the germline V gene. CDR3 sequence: CATRGNRYVGSPLHF. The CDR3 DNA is TGTGCCACCAGAGGGAACCGGTACGTGGGTTCACCCCTCCACTTT.

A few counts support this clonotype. In DNA form, the CDR3 reads TGCAGTGCTAGATTTGACTCGGGTCCAAACCAGTTCTTC. This encodes CSARFDSGPNQFF. The chain uses TRBV20-1 and TRBJ2-1, with no clear D. This CDR3 spans 13 amino acids. V was cut by 2 bases and J by 13 bases, with 18 bases left in between. Germline assignment: CDR1 DFQATT and CDR2 SNEGSKA (reference sequence).

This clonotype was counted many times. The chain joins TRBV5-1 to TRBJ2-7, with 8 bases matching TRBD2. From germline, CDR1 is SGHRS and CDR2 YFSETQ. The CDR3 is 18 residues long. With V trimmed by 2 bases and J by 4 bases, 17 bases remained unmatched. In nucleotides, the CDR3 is TGCGCCAGCAGCTTACTCTTCAAGCGGGAGATAGAGGGATACGAGCAGTACTTC. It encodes CASSLLFKREIEGYEQYF.

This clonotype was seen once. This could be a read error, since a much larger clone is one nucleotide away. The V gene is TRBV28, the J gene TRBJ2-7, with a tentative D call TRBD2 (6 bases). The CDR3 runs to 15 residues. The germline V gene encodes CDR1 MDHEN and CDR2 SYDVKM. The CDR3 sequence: CASSPSGGDYYGQYF. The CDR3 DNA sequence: TGTGCCAGCTCACCCTCAGGAGGGGATTACTACGGGCAGTACTTC.

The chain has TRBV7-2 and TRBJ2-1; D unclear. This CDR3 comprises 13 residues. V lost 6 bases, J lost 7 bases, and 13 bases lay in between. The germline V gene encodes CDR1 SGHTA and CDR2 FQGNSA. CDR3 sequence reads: CASSSRAGNEQFF. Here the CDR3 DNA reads TGTGCCAGCAGTTCCCGGGCCGGTAATGAGCAGTTCTTC.

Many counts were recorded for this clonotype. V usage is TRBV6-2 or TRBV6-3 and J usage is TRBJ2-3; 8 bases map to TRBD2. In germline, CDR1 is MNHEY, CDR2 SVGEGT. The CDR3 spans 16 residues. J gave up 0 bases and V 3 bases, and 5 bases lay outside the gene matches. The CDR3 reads CASSYSLAASTDTQYF. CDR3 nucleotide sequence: TGTGCCAGCAGTTATTCACTAGCGGCTAGCACAGATACGCAGTATTTT.

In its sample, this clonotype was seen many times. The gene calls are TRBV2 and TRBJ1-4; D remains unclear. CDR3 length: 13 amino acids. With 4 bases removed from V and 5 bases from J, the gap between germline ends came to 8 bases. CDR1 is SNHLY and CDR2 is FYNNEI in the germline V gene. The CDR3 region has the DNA TGTGCCAGCAGTGTTGAGGGAAATGAAAAACTGTTTTTT. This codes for CASSVEGNEKLFF. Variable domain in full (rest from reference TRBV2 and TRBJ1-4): EPEVTQTPSHQVTQMGQEVILRCVPISNHLYFYWYRQILGQKVEFLVSFYNNEISEKSEIFDDQFSVERPDGSNFTLKIRSTKLEDSAMYFCASSVEGNEKLFFGSGTQLSVL.

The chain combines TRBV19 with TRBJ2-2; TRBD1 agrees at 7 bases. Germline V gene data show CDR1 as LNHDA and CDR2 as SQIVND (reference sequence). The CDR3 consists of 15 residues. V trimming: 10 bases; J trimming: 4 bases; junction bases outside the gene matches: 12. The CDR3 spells CATEAYRGRTGELFF. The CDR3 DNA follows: TGTGCCACAGAAGCTTACAGGGGTCGCACCGGGGAGCTGTTTTTT.

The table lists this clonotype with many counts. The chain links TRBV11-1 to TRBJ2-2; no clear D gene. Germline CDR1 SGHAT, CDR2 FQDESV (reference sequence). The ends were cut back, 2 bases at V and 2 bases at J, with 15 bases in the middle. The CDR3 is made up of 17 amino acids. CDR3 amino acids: CASSLSMAASNTGELFF. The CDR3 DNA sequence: TGTGCCAGCAGCTTATCCATGGCAGCCTCAAACACCGGGGAGCTGTTTTTT.

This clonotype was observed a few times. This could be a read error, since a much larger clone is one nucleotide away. The CDR3 here is CAWSGLGASRGETQYF. DNA of the CDR3: TGTGCCTGGAGTGGCCTCGGGGCATCTCGAGGGGAGACCCAGTACTTC. The chain joins TRBV30 to TRBJ2-1; either TRBD1 or TRBD2 may fit D (5 bases each). The end of the DNA is better explained by TRBJ2-5, so the J call may be wrong. CDR1 is GTSNPN, CDR2 SVGIG, per germline (reference sequence). This CDR3 has 16 amino acids.

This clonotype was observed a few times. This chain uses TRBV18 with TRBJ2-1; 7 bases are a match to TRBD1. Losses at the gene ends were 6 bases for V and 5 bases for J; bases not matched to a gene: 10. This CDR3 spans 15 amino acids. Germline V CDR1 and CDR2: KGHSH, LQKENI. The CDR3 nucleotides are TGTGCCAGCTCGGAAAATCCGGGACAGAACAATGAGCAGTTCTTC. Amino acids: CASSENPGQNNEQFF.

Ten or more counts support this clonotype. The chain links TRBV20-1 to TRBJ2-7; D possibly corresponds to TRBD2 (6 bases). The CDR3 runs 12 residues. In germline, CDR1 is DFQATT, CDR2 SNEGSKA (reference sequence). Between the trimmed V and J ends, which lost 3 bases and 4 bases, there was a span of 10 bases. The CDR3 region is CSASSGRYEQYF. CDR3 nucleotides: TGCAGTGCTAGCTCAGGGAGGTACGAGCAGTACTTC.